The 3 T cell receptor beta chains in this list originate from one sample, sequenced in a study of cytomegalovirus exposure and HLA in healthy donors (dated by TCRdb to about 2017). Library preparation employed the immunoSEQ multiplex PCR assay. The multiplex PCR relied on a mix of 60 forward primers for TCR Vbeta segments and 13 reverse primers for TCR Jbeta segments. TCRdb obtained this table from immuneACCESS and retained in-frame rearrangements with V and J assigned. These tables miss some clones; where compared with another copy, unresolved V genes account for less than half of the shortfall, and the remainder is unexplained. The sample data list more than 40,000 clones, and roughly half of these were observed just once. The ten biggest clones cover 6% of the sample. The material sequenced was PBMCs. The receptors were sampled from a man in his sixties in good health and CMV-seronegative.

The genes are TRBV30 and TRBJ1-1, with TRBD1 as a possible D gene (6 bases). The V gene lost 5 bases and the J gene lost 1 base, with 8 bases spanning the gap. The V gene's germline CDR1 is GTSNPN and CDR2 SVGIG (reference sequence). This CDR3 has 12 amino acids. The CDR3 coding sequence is TGTGCCTGGGGACAGACGAACACTGAAGCTTTCTTT. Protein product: CAWGQTNTEAFF. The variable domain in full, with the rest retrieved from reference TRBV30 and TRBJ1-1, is SQTIHQWPATLVQPVGSPLSLECTVEGTSNPNLYWYRQAAGRGLQLLFYSVGIGQISSEVPQNLSASRPQDRQFILSSKKLLLSDSGFYLCAWGQTNTEAFFGQGTRLTVV.

CDR3: CSVGGPDRGDEQYF. For the CDR3, the DNA is TGCAGCGTAGGGGGGCCGGACAGGGGCGACGAGCAGTACTTC. This chain connects TRBV29-1 to TRBJ2-7, with 9 bases matching TRBD1. CDR1 is SQVTM and CDR2 is ANQGSEA in the germline V gene. This CDR3 is built from 14 residues. V dropped 6 bases and J dropped 5; count of bases not matched to a gene: 11.

The CDR3 DNA reads as TGTGCCACCAGCAGAGAGAGCCCCCAAGAGACCCAGTACTTC. Its translation: CATSRESPQETQYF. The rearrangement joins TRBV15 to TRBJ2-5; D unclear. Germline loops: CDR1 LNHNV, CDR2 YYDKDF (reference sequence). The V end lost 0 bases, the J end lost 1 base, and 6 bases lay between the germline ends. CDR3 length equals 14 residues.